Below are 10 T cell receptor beta chains sequenced from a single sample in a study of regulatory T cells in long-lasting Graves disease. The time point: newly diagnosed GD, antithyroid drugs for less than 3 months. The TCR library was made from RNA that had been extracted from PBMCs in TRIzol. The authors built TCR beta libraries using iRepertoire HTBI primers and Arm-PCR of CDR3 regions. TCRdb reprocessed the multiplex PCR reads with MiXCR, giving one entry per CDR3 protein. The table has about 240,000 distinct CDR3 sequences, roughly 21% seen once; the top ten hold roughly 14%. The source material was peripheral blood mononuclear cells (PBMCs), sampled at new diagnosis, from a patient treated with antithyroid drugs. The source is a female donor with Graves disease.

This clonotype was seen only a few times. The chain joins TRBV6-2 or TRBV6-3 to TRBJ2-3; D is perhaps TRBD2 (6 bases). The CDR3 is 16 residues long. Germline lookup yields CDR1 MNHEY and CDR2 SVGEGT. V was clipped by 2 bases and J by 2 bases, with 14 bases between them. The CDR3 DNA sequence: TGTGCCAGCAGTTACCACGAGGGAGGTAACACAGATACGCAGTATTTT. It codes for CASSYHEGGNTDTQYF.

This clonotype was found once. This is likely an artifact of a read error, given a far larger clone one base away. V usage is TRBV20-1 and J usage is TRBJ2-3; 9 bases map to TRBD2. The end of the DNA aligns better with TRBJ2-7, so the J call may be wrong. The CDR3 is 15 residues long. Germline CDR1 and CDR2: DFQATT and SNEGSKA (reference sequence). CDR3 amino acids: CSARFSGSLGDEQYF. CDR3 sequence (DNA): TGCAGTGCTAGATTTAGCGGGAGCCTTGGGGATGAGCAGTACTTC.

This clonotype turned up a few times. The chain recombines TRBV18 with TRBJ2-1; 7 bases align to TRBD2. The germline V gene encodes CDR1 KGHSH and CDR2 LQKENI. The V segment lost 0 bases and the J segment 8 bases; nucleotides outside the gene matches: 7. CDR3 length: 15 amino acids. CDR3 sequence: CASSPPGGNRDEQFF. The CDR3 nucleotides read TGTGCCAGCTCACCACCCGGGGGGAATCGAGATGAGCAGTTCTTC.

This clonotype was counted many times. The chain recombines TRBV12-3 or TRBV12-4 with TRBJ1-2, with 7 bases lining up with TRBD1. The CDR3 is 12 amino acids. Unmatched junction bases numbered 5, after V lost 5 bases and J lost 8 bases. CDR3 bases: TGTGCCAGCAGTCGGGACAGTAGCGGCTACACCTTC. Translating gives CASSRDSSGYTF.

This clonotype was seen a handful of times. V is TRBV19 and J is TRBJ1-6, with 7 nucleotides matching TRBD1. Germline V CDR1 and CDR2: LNHDA, SQIVND (reference sequence). The CDR3 totals 14 residues. Trimming took 4 bases from V and 9 from J; bases not matched to a gene: 6. In nucleotides, the CDR3 is TGTGCCAGTAGTAACACAGGGGTGTCTTCACCCCTCCACTTT. Translation: CASSNTGVSSPLHF. Full variable domain (missing parts from reference TRBV19 and TRBJ1-6): DGGITQSPKYLFRKEGQNVTLSCEQNLNHDAMYWYRQDPGQGLRLIYYSQIVNDFQKGDIAEGYSVSREKKESFPLTVTSAQKNPTAFYLCASSNTGVSSPLHFGNGTRLTVT.

This clonotype was seen ten or more times. V gene TRBV5-1 combines with J gene TRBJ1-6, with D perhaps TRBD1 (6 bases). CDR1 is SGHRS, CDR2 YFSETQ, per germline. The CDR3 has 15 amino acids. Trimming shortened V by 3 bases and J by 6 bases, and 13 bases separated the two germline ends. As DNA, the CDR3 is TGCGCCAGCAGCTGGGGAGAGGGGGGTAATTCACCCCTCCACTTT. It specifies CASSWGEGGNSPLHF.

The sample holds a few counts of this clonotype. The J gene is TRBJ2-7, the V gene TRBV3-1, with no clear D. Germline V gene sequence: CDR1 LGHDT, CDR2 YNNKEL (reference sequence). The CDR3 is made up of 13 amino acids. The V end lost 4 bases, the J end lost 3 bases, and 10 bases lay between the germline ends. Written as DNA, the CDR3 is TGTGCCAGCAGCCTACAGCCAGGCTACGAGCAGTACTTC. It is translated as CASSLQPGYEQYF.

This clonotype was seen only once. Since a much larger clone is just one base distant, this may be a read error. J is TRBJ2-7 and V is TRBV6-2 or TRBV6-3; no clear D gene. With 4 bases removed from V and 6 bases from J, the gap between germline ends came to 16 bases. The CDR3 spans 14 residues. In germline, CDR1 is MNHEY, CDR2 SVGEGT. The CDR3 loop reads CASSLTPPPTEQYF. The CDR3 DNA follows: TGTGCCAGCAGTTTGACACCGCCCCCTACCGAGCAGTACTTC.

This chain joins TRBV20-1 and TRBJ2-3; 9 bases are shared with TRBD2. Germline V gene lookup returns CDR1 DFQATT and CDR2 SNEGSKA (reference sequence). The CDR3 sequence is 18 residues long. V gave up 5 bases and J gave up 3 bases; unmatched junction bases: 18. The CDR3 loop reads CSADSMAGGEIMTDTQYF. The CDR3, as DNA: TGCAGTGCTGATAGTATGGCGGGGGGGGAGATAATGACAGATACGCAGTATTTT.

This clonotype was counted between two and nine times. One base away lies a much larger clone, so this may be a sequencing read error. The chain is built from TRBV5-1 and TRBJ1-2; TRBD1 matches 10 bases. The CDR3 sequence is 15 residues long. Germline CDR1 is SGHRS and CDR2 is YFSETQ. Losses at the gene ends were 4 bases for V and 6 bases for J; bases not matched to a gene: 9. CDR3 sequence reads: CASSISGTGDHGYTF. The CDR3 DNA follows: TGCGCCAGCAGCATATCCGGGACAGGGGACCATGGCTACACCTTC.